This is a list of T cell receptor beta chains from one sample in a study of blood T cells in healthy people across ages. TCRdb used MiXCR to reprocess the 5' RACE reads, holding one entry per CDR3 protein. The data show 600,000 or so distinct CDR3 sequences, 45% to 55% seen once. The sample comprised blood. The source is a man at least 80 years old in good health. Each CDR3 is given with its conserved first and last residue. Fields, in order: D gene, J gene, V gene, clone size, CDR3 protein, CDR3 DNA. The D gene is left open where the match is weak. The listing skips clone size in some rows; elsewhere it reads once, few, many or a size class.

>TRBD1|TRBJ2-1|TRBV15|.
CATSRGAGTGVNEQFF
TGTGCCACCAGCAGAGGGGCCGGGACAGGGGTAAATGAGCAGTTCTTC
>TRBD1|TRBJ2-2|TRBV14|.
CASSQRQGYTGELFF
TGTGCCAGCAGCCAGCGACAGGGATACACCGGGGAGCTGTTTTTT
>.|TRBJ2-4|TRBV6-5|.
CASSYSWTNVAKNIQYF
TGTGCCAGCAGTTACTCGTGGACGAACGTAGCCAAAAACATTCAGTACTTC
>.|TRBJ2-7|TRBV7-2|.
CASSFGEVYEQYF
TGTGCCAGCAGCTTTGGGGAAGTCTACGAGCAGTACTTC
>TRBD1|TRBJ1-2|TRBV7-2|.
CASSLVGDRGRGYTF
TGTGCCAGCAGCTTAGTTGGTGACAGGGGGCGAGGCTACACCTTC
>.|TRBJ1-2|TRBV5-1|once
CASSLGGGGKDYGYTF
TGCGCCAGCAGCTTGGGCGGGGGGGGAAAGGACTATGGCTACACCTTC
>.|TRBJ2-7|TRBV5-1|.
CASSTAIRNEQYF
TGCGCCAGCAGCACGGCTATTCGGAACGAGCAGTACTTC
>TRBD2|TRBJ2-1|TRBV29-1|.
CSVLYLAGGPIEQFF
TGCAGCGTTCTTTACCTAGCGGGGGGGCCTATTGAGCAGTTCTTC
>TRBD2|TRBJ2-7|TRBV6-6|many
CASTPIGTSGSGEQYF
TGTGCCAGCACCCCTATTGGGACTAGCGGGAGTGGTGAGCAGTACTTC
>.|TRBJ2-7|TRBV29-1|.
CSVGLTTSTYEQYF
TGCAGCGTTGGCCTGACAACTTCTACCTACGAGCAGTACTTC
>TRBD1|TRBJ2-3|TRBV4-3|.
CASSQIGGSGTDTQYF
TGCGCCAGCAGCCAGATAGGGGGCTCGGGCACAGATACGCAGTATTTT
>.|TRBJ2-5|TRBV5-1|few
CASSLEGLKETQYF
TGCGCCAGCAGCTTGGAGGGCCTCAAAGAGACCCAGTACTTC
>.|TRBJ2-3|TRBV29-1|few
CSVPKGSTDTQYF
TGCAGCGTTCCCAAAGGGAGCACAGATACGCAGTATTTT
>TRBD2|TRBJ2-2|TRBV6-5|few
CASSYTTSGRGYTGELFF
TGTGCCAGCAGTTACACGACTAGCGGGAGAGGTTACACCGGGGAGCTGTTTTTT
>TRBD1|TRBJ2-5|TRBV4-1|.
CASSQGGRGRFQETQYF
TGCGCCAGCAGCCAAGGGGGCAGGGGGAGATTCCAAGAGACCCAGTACTTC
>.|TRBJ2-3|TRBV2|.
CASSIRGRGTDTRYF
TGTGCCAGCAGTATCCGGGGGCGAGGCACAGATACGCGGTATTTT
>TRBD2|TRBJ2-1|TRBV12-3/TRBV12-4|.
CASSPWTSGNNNEQFF
TGTGCCAGCAGTCCCTGGACTAGCGGAAACAACAATGAGCAGTTCTTC
>TRBD1|TRBJ1-4|TRBV12-5|.
CASGLGQGDEKLFF
TGTGCTAGTGGATTAGGACAGGGTGATGAAAAACTGTTTTTT
>.|TRBJ2-3|TRBV7-2|.
CASSPVRSGADTQYF
TGTGCCAGCAGCCCAGTCCGGAGTGGGGCAGATACGCAGTATTTT
>.|TRBJ2-6|TRBV11-2|once
CASSLESRAGANVLTF
TGTGCCAGCAGCTTAGAAAGCAGGGCTGGGGCCAACGTCCTGACTTTC
>.|TRBJ2-5|TRBV29-1|few
CSVSGTSQETQYF
TGCAGCGTTTCTGGGACATCCCAAGAGACCCAGTACTTC
>.|TRBJ2-3|TRBV10-3|.
CAIATDLTDTQYF
TGTGCCATCGCCACGGACCTCACAGATACGCAGTATTTT
>.|TRBJ2-1|TRBV20-1|.
CSAPTGTNNEQFF
TGCAGTGCCCCGACAGGAACTAACAATGAGCAGTTCTTC
>TRBD2|TRBJ2-3|TRBV4-1|few
CASSQVGLATDTQYF
TGCGCCAGCAGCCAAGTGGGACTAGCGACAGATACGCAGTATTTT
>.|TRBJ2-7|TRBV11-2|few
CASSPNHYYEQYF
TGTGCCAGCAGCCCGAACCACTACTACGAGCAGTACTTC
>TRBD1|TRBJ2-7|TRBV20-1|few
CSAWTGAFYEQYF
TGCAGTGCCTGGACAGGGGCATTCTACGAGCAGTACTTC
>.|TRBJ2-5|TRBV6-5|few
CASGGRPILETQYF
TGTGCCAGCGGGGGACGCCCGATCTTAGAGACCCAGTACTTC
>TRBD2|TRBJ2-5|TRBV20-1|.
CSANSGELRETQYF
TGCAGTGCTAATAGCGGGGAGCTTCGAGAGACCCAGTACTTC
>.|TRBJ2-1|TRBV9|.
CASSSGQGRNEQFF
TGTGCCAGCAGCTCCGGCCAGGGGCGAAATGAGCAGTTCTTC
>.|TRBJ2-4|TRBV12-3/TRBV12-4|.
CASSLLGADIQYF
TGTGCCAGCAGTTTATTAGGTGCGGACATCCAGTACTTC
>.|TRBJ2-7|TRBV6-5|.
CASANDRKVHEQYF
TGTGCCAGCGCGAACGACAGGAAAGTCCACGAGCAGTACTTC